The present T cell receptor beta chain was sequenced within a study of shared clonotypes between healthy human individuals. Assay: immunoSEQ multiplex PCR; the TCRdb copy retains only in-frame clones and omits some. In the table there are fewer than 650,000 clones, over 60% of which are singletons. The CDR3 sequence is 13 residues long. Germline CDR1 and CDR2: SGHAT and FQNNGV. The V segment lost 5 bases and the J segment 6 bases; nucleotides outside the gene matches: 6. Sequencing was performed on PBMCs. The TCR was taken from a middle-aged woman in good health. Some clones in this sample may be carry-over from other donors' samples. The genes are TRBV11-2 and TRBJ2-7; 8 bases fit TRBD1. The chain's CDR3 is CASSLGQGLEQYF. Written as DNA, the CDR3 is TGTGCCAGCAGCCTAGGACAGGGCCTCGAGCAGTACTTC.